These T cell receptor beta chains were read from a single sample in a study of beta chain features in type 1 diabetes. Clones were sequenced by immunoSEQ multiplex PCR, and TCRdb holds only the in-frame ones, with some missing. The sample lists a few hundred thousand clones, approximately 16% occurring once. Sample: naive CD4+ T cells from blood. The receptors come from a man aged 25 to 40 with type 1 diabetes. Both conserved end residues are part of each CDR3. D genes are given only for firm matches. Size values are once, few and many counts, or a class for expanded clones, and some rows have none.

J: TRBJ1-5; V: TRBV15; D: .; size: .; CDR3: CATTAVGNQPQHF; DNA: TGTGCCACCACAGCAGTGGGCAATCAGCCCCAGCATTTT
J: TRBJ2-3; V: TRBV7-2; D: .; size: few; CDR3: CASSLGGHTDTQYF; DNA: TGTGCCAGCAGCTTAGGCGGGCACACAGATACGCAGTATTTT
J: TRBJ2-1; V: TRBV9; D: .; size: few; CDR3: CASSAHNEQFF; DNA: TGTGCCAGCAGCGCTCACAATGAGCAGTTCTTC
J: TRBJ2-3; V: TRBV9; D: TRBD2; size: .; CDR3: CASSVVGLAGTDTQYF; DNA: TGTGCCAGCAGCGTAGTGGGACTAGCGGGAACAGATACGCAGTATTTT
J: TRBJ2-1; V: TRBV28; D: TRBD1; size: .; CDR3: CASSPSDRALNEQFF; DNA: TGTGCCAGCAGTCCCTCCGACAGGGCTCTCAATGAGCAGTTCTTC
J: TRBJ2-3; V: TRBV2; D: TRBD1; size: few; CDR3: CASRTRQGVSTDTQYF; DNA: TGTGCCAGCAGGACACGACAGGGTGTGAGCACAGATACGCAGTATTTT
J: TRBJ2-2; V: TRBV21-1; D: .; size: few; CDR3: CASSTWDSYTGELFF; DNA: TGTGCCAGCAGCACCTGGGACAGCTACACCGGGGAGCTGTTTTTT
J: TRBJ2-7; V: TRBV10-3; D: TRBD1; size: few; CDR3: CAISESTRGLDEQYF; DNA: TGTGCCATCAGTGAGTCGACCAGGGGGCTCGACGAGCAGTACTTC
J: TRBJ2-6; V: TRBV5-1; D: .; size: .; CDR3: CASSLAGDSGANVLTF; DNA: TGCGCCAGCAGCTTGGCAGGGGACTCTGGGGCCAACGTCCTGACTTTC
J: TRBJ2-1; V: TRBV27; D: TRBD2; size: .; CDR3: CASSPRTSGSREEFF; DNA: TGTGCCAGCAGTCCCCGGACTAGCGGGAGTAGAGAGGAGTTCTTC
J: TRBJ2-2; V: TRBV15; D: TRBD2; size: few; CDR3: CATIKGLAGAQTGELFF; DNA: TGTGCCACCATCAAGGGACTAGCGGGGGCCCAGACCGGGGAGCTGTTTTTT
J: TRBJ1-2; V: TRBV30; D: .; size: .; CDR3: CAWSPGDYGYTF; DNA: TGTGCCTGGAGTCCAGGGGACTATGGCTACACCTTC
J: TRBJ2-2; V: TRBV7-2; D: TRBD2; size: .; CDR3: CANPVTSGIGELFF; DNA: TGTGCCAACCCGGTCACTAGCGGGATCGGGGAGCTGTTTTTT
J: TRBJ2-5; V: TRBV7-2; D: .; size: .; CDR3: CASSLVSTSTETQYF; DNA: TGTGCCAGCAGCTTAGTTTCAACTAGTACAGAGACCCAGTACTTC
J: TRBJ2-7; V: TRBV29-1; D: .; size: .; CDR3: CSVLDGYEQYF; DNA: TGCAGCGTCCTGGACGGATACGAGCAGTACTTC
J: TRBJ2-3; V: TRBV14; D: .; size: few; CDR3: CASSQGGSLEYF; DNA: TGTGCCAGCAGCCAAGGGGGGTCTCTGGAGTATTTT
J: TRBJ2-5; V: TRBV9; D: .; size: few; CDR3: CASSATTQETQYF; DNA: TGTGCCAGCAGCGCGACAACCCAAGAGACCCAGTACTTC
J: TRBJ1-2; V: TRBV6-5; D: .; size: few; CDR3: CASSYSLTSGYGYTF; DNA: TGTGCCAGCAGTTACTCGCTTACCTCCGGTTATGGCTACACCTTC
J: TRBJ2-5; V: TRBV7-8; D: TRBD1; size: .; CDR3: CASSLRDRGQETQYF; DNA: TGTGCCAGCAGCTTGAGGGACAGGGGGCAAGAGACCCAGTACTTC
J: TRBJ1-1; V: TRBV7-9; D: .; size: few; CDR3: CASSDPYTEAFF; DNA: TGTGCCAGCAGCGACCCATATACTGAAGCTTTCTTT
J: TRBJ2-1; V: TRBV7-9; D: TRBD2; size: few; CDR3: CASSPSGSYNEQFF; DNA: TGTGCCAGCAGCCCTAGCGGGAGCTACAATGAGCAGTTCTTC
J: TRBJ2-5; V: TRBV18; D: .; size: few; CDR3: CASSGGIQETQYF; DNA: TGTGCCAGCTCAGGGGGCATCCAAGAGACCCAGTACTTC
J: TRBJ2-7; V: TRBV6-5; D: TRBD1; size: .; CDR3: CASSYETGKYEQYF; DNA: TGTGCCAGCAGTTACGAGACAGGGAAGTACGAGCAGTACTTC
J: TRBJ2-1; V: TRBV7-2; D: .; size: few; CDR3: CASSLGTHNNEQFF; DNA: TGTGCCAGCAGCTTGGGGACTCATAACAATGAGCAGTTCTTC
J: TRBJ2-7; V: TRBV30; D: TRBD1; size: .; CDR3: CAWNRDSTSYEQYF; DNA: TGTGCCTGGAACCGGGACAGCACCTCCTACGAGCAGTACTTC
J: TRBJ2-2; V: TRBV10-3; D: TRBD1; size: .; CDR3: CATTPTGTGNTGELFF; DNA: TGTGCCACTACACCCACGGGGACAGGGAACACCGGGGAGCTGTTTTTT
J: TRBJ2-2; V: TRBV11-2; D: TRBD1; size: few; CDR3: CASSFSRDSRNTGELFF; DNA: TGTGCCAGCAGCTTCTCCCGGGACAGTAGGAACACCGGGGAGCTGTTTTTT
J: TRBJ1-1; V: TRBV7-9; D: .; size: few; CDR3: CASGLEGTEAFF; DNA: TGTGCCAGCGGCTTAGAGGGGACTGAAGCTTTCTTT
J: TRBJ1-2; V: TRBV9; D: .; size: few; CDR3: CASSVGGYYGYTF; DNA: TGTGCCAGCAGCGTAGGAGGGTACTATGGCTACACCTTC
J: TRBJ2-7; V: TRBV7-9; D: .; size: .; CDR3: CASSSQGEQYF; DNA: TGTGCCAGCAGCTCTCAAGGCGAGCAGTACTTC
J: TRBJ2-2; V: TRBV9; D: .; size: .; CDR3: CASSGGTWDATGELFF; DNA: TGTGCCAGCAGCGGCGGCACATGGGATGCCACCGGGGAGCTGTTTTTT
J: TRBJ1-2; V: TRBV25-1; D: .; size: few; CDR3: CASSAVGQNYGYTF; DNA: TGTGCCAGCAGTGCTGTAGGACAGAACTATGGCTACACCTTC
J: TRBJ2-7; V: TRBV27; D: .; size: .; CDR3: CASSCSYEQYF; DNA: TGTGCCAGCAGTTGCTCCTACGAGCAGTACTTC
J: TRBJ2-7; V: TRBV7-9; D: .; size: .; CDR3: CASSPDLYEQYF; DNA: TGTGCCAGCAGCCCTGATTTATACGAGCAGTACTTC
J: TRBJ2-4; V: TRBV9; D: .; size: .; CDR3: CASSPAGLATPIQYF; DNA: TGTGCCAGCAGCCCAGCAGGACTTGCCACCCCCATTCAGTACTTC
J: TRBJ2-5; V: TRBV30; D: TRBD2; size: few; CDR3: CAWSGKGLAGETQYF; DNA: TGTGCCTGGAGTGGAAAGGGACTAGCAGGAGAGACCCAGTACTTC
J: TRBJ2-1; V: TRBV10-3; D: TRBD1; size: few; CDR3: CAMGQGWDEQFF; DNA: TGTGCCATGGGACAGGGTTGGGATGAGCAGTTCTTC
J: TRBJ2-7; V: TRBV5-1; D: .; size: .; CDR3: CASSLDFYGSSYEQYF; DNA: TGCGCCAGCAGCTTGGACTTTTACGGAAGTTCCTACGAGCAGTACTTC
J: TRBJ2-5; V: TRBV2; D: TRBD2; size: few; CDR3: CASTTTSAGETQYF; DNA: TGTGCCAGCACTACGACTAGCGCGGGAGAGACCCAGTACTTC
J: TRBJ1-4; V: TRBV7-9; D: .; size: few; CDR3: CASSPRAGEEKLFF; DNA: TGTGCCAGCAGCCCCCGCGCAGGGGAAGAAAAACTGTTTTTT
J: TRBJ2-3; V: TRBV28; D: .; size: few; CDR3: CASSLRDTQYF; DNA: TGTGCCAGCAGTTTGAGAGATACGCAGTATTTT
J: TRBJ2-1; V: TRBV20-1; D: .; size: few; CDR3: CSANANNEQFF; DNA: TGCAGTGCGAACGCGAATAATGAGCAGTTCTTC
J: TRBJ2-7; V: TRBV7-9; D: .; size: .; CDR3: CASSSRWGGGYEQYF; DNA: TGTGCCAGCAGCTCCCGATGGGGAGGCGGTTACGAGCAGTACTTC
J: TRBJ2-1; V: TRBV29-1; D: TRBD2; size: .; CDR3: CSVGLAGSSSYNEQFF; DNA: TGCAGCGTTGGACTAGCGGGATCGTCCTCCTACAATGAGCAGTTCTTC
J: TRBJ2-3; V: TRBV7-2; D: TRBD1; size: few; CDR3: CASSRTGQGLDTQYF; DNA: TGTGCCAGCAGCAGGACGGGACAGGGGTTAGATACGCAGTATTTT
J: TRBJ2-7; V: TRBV28; D: TRBD2; size: few; CDR3: CASSSSGEGNYEQYF; DNA: TGTGCCAGCAGTTCCTCGGGGGAGGGAAACTACGAGCAGTACTTC
J: TRBJ1-5; V: TRBV29-1; D: .; size: .; CDR3: CSVEGGQGQPQHF; DNA: TGCAGCGTTGAAGGCGGTCAGGGTCAGCCCCAGCATTTT
J: TRBJ2-2; V: TRBV27; D: .; size: .; CDR3: CASSFVPTGIRNGELFF; DNA: TGTGCCAGCAGTTTCGTCCCCACAGGGATCCGGAACGGGGAGCTGTTTTTT
J: TRBJ1-1; V: TRBV7-7; D: .; size: few; CDR3: CASSLEENTEAFF; DNA: TGTGCCAGCAGCTTAGAGGAAAACACTGAAGCTTTCTTT
J: TRBJ2-7; V: TRBV29-1; D: .; size: few; CDR3: CSVAQGSYEQYF; DNA: TGCAGCGTCGCCCAAGGGTCCTACGAGCAGTACTTC
J: TRBJ1-5; V: TRBV19; D: .; size: .; CDR3: CASSIQGYQPQHF; DNA: TGTGCCAGTAGTATCCAGGGCTATCAGCCCCAGCATTTT
J: TRBJ1-2; V: TRBV29-1; D: TRBD1; size: few; CDR3: CSVLPRQGSYGYTF; DNA: TGCAGCGTTTTACCCCGACAGGGGAGCTATGGCTACACCTTC
J: TRBJ2-5; V: TRBV6-5; D: .; size: .; CDR3: CASSYPGSETQYF; DNA: TGTGCCAGCAGTTACCCGGGTTCGGAGACCCAGTACTTC
J: TRBJ1-4; V: TRBV30; D: .; size: few; CDR3: CAWSPTRGATNEKLFF; DNA: TGTGCCTGGAGTCCAACTCGGGGAGCAACTAATGAAAAACTGTTTTTT